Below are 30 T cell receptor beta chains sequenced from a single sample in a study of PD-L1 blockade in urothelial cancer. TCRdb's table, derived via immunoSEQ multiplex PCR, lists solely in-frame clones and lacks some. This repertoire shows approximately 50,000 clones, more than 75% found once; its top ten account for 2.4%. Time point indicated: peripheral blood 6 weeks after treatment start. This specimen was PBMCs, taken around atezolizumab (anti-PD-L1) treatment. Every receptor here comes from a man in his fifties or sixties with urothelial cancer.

The CDR3 DNA reads as TGTGCCAGCTCACCACCGAGGGGGATGGTCAATGAGCAGTTCTTC. As protein: CASSPPRGMVNEQFF. This chain links TRBV18 with TRBJ2-1; maybe TRBD1 (6 bases). Trimming removed 0 bases from V and 6 bases from J, with 12 bases in between. The CDR3 contains 15 residues. From germline, CDR1 is KGHSH and CDR2 LQKENI.

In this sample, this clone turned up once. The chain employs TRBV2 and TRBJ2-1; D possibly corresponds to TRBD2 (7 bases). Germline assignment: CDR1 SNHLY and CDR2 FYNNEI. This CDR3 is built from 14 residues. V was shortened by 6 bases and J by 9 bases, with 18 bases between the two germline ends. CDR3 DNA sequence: TGTGCCAGCAGGCCAAGCGGGGCCAGGGGTGAGCAGTTCTTC. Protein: CASRPSGARGEQFF.

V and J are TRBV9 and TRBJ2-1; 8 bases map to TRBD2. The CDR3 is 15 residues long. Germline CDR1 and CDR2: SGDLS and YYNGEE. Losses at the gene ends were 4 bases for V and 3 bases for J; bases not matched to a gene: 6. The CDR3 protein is CASSKTGTSYNEQFF. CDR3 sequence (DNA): TGTGCCAGCAGCAAAACCGGGACTAGCTACAATGAGCAGTTCTTC.

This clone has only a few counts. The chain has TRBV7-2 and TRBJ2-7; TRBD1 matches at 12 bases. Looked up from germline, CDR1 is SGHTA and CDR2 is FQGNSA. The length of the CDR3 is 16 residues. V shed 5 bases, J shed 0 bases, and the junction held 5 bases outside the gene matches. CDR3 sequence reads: CASSKGQGASSYEQYF. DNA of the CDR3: TGTGCCAGCAGCAAGGGACAGGGGGCAAGCTCCTACGAGCAGTACTTC.

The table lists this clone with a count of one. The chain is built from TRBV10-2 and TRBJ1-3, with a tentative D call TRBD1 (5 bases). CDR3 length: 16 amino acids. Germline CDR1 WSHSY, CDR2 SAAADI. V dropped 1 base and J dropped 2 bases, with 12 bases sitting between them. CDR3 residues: CASSEYPGTPGNTIYF. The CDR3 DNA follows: TGCGCCAGCAGTGAGTATCCCGGGACTCCTGGAAACACCATATATTTT.

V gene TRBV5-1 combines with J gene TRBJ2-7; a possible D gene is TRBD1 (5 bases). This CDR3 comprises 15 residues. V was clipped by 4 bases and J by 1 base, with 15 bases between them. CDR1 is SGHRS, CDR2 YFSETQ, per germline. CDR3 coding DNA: TGCGCCAGCAGCCCCTCCCATACAGGATCCTACGAGCAGTACTTC. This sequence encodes CASSPSHTGSYEQYF.

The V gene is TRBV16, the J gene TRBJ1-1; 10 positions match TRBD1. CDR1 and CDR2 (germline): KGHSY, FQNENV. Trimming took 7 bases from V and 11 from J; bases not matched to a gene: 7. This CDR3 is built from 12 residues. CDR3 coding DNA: TGTGCCAGCACCTCGACAGGGGGCAATGCTTTCTTT. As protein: CASTSTGGNAFF. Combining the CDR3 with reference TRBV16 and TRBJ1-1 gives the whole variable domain GEEVAQTPKHLVRGEGQKAKLYCAPIKGHSYVFWYQQVLKNEFKFLISFQNENVFDETGMPKERFSAKCLPNSPCSLEIQATKLEDSAVYFCASTSTGGNAFFGQGTRLTVV.

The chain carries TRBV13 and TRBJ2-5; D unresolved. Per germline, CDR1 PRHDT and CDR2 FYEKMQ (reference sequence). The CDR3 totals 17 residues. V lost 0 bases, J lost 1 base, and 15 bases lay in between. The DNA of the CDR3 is TGTGCCAGCAGCTTAGGCCAATTTGTGGCCTTCCAAGAGACCCAGTACTTC. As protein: CASSLGQFVAFQETQYF.

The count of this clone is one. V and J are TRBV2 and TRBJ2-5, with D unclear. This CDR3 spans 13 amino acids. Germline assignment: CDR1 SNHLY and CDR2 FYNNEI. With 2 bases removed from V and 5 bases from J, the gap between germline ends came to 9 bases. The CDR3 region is CASSEILIETQYF. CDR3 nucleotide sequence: TGTGCCAGCAGTGAAATACTAATTGAGACCCAGTACTTC. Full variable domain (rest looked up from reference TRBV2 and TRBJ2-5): EPEVTQTPSHQVTQMGQEVILRCVPISNHLYFYWYRQILGQKVEFLVSFYNNEISEKSEIFDDQFSVERPDGSNFTLKIRSTKLEDSAMYFCASSEILIETQYFGPGTRLLVL.

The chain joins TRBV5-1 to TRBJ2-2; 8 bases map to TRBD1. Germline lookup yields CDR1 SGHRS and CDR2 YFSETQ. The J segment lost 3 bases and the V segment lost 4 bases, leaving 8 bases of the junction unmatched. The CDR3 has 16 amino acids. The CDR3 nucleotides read TGCGCCAGCAGCATCCTGGGACAGGCGGACACCGGGGAGCTGTTTTTT. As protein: CASSILGQADTGELFF.

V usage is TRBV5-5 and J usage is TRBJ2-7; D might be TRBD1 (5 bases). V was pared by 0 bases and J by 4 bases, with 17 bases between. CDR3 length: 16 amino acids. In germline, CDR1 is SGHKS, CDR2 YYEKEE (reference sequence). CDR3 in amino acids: CASSLVPGAGRYEQYF. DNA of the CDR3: TGTGCCAGCAGCTTGGTGCCGGGCGCAGGGCGGTACGAGCAGTACTTC.

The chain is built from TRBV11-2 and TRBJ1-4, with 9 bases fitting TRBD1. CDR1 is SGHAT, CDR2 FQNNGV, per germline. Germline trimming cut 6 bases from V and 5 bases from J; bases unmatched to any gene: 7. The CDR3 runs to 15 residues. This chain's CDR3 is CASRETGGTNEKLFF. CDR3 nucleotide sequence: TGTGCCAGCAGGGAAACAGGGGGCACGAATGAAAAACTGTTTTTT.

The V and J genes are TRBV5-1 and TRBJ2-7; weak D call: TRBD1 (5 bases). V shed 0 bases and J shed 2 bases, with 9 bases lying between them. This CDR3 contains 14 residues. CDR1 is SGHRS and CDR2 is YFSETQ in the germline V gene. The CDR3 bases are TGCGCCAGCAGCTTGGTCCCAGGGACCTACGAGCAGTACTTC. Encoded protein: CASSLVPGTYEQYF.

The CDR3 coding sequence is TGTGCCAGCAGAAGAGACAGGGAGTACAATGAGCAGTTCTTC. Encoded protein: CASRRDREYNEQFF. This chain joins TRBV6-5 and TRBJ2-1, with 7 nucleotides matching TRBD1. The V and J ends lost 6 bases and 4 bases, in that order; junction bases with no gene match: 6. Per the germline V gene, CDR1 is MNHEY and CDR2 is SVGAGI. The CDR3 contains 14 residues.

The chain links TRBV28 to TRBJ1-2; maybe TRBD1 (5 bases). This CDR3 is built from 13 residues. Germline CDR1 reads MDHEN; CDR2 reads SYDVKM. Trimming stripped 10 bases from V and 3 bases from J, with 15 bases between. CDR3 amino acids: CAIARGTDYGYTF. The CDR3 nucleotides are TGTGCCATCGCAAGGGGTACAGACTATGGCTACACCTTC.

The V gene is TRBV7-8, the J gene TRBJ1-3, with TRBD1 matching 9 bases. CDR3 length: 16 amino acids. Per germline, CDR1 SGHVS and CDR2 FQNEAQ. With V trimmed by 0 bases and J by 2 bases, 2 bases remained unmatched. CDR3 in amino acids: CASSLAGTGTGNTIYF. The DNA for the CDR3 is TGTGCCAGCAGCTTAGCCGGGACAGGGACTGGAAACACCATATATTTT.

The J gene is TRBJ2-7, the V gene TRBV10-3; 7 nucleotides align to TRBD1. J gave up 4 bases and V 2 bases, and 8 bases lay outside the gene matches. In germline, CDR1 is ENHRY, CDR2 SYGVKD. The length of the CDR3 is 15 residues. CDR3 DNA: TGTGCCATCAGTGAGCCGGGACAGAGATTTTACGAGCAGTACTTC. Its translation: CAISEPGQRFYEQYF.

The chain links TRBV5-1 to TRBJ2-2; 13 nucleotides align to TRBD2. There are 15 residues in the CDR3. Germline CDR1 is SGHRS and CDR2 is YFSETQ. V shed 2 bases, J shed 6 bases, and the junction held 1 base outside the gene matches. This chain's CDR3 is CASSLGLAGAGELFF. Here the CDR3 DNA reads TGCGCCAGCAGCTTAGGACTAGCGGGGGCCGGGGAGCTGTTTTTT.

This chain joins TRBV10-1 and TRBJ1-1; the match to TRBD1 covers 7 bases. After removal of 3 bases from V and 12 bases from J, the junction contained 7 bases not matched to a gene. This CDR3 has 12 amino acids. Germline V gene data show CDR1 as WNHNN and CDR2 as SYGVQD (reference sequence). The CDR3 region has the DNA TGCGCCAGCAGTGAAGAGGGGGCGACGACTTTCTTT. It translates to CASSEEGATTFF.

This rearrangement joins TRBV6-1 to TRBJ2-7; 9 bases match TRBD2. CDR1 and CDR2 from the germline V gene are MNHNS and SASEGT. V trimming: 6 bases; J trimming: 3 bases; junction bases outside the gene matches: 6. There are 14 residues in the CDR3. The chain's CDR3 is CASRGGRGGYEQYF. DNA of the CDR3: TGTGCCAGCAGGGGCGGGCGGGGGGGCTACGAGCAGTACTTC.

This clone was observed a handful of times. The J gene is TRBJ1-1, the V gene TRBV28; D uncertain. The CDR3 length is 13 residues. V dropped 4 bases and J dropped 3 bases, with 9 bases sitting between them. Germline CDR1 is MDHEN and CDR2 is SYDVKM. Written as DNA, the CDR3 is TGTGCCAGCAGTTCCCCGGGTCACACTGAAGCTTTCTTT. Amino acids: CASSSPGHTEAFF.

CDR3 bases: TGTGCCAGCACCGTGACTAGCGGGCCCTACAATGAGCAGTTCTTC. This translates into CASTVTSGPYNEQFF. V gene TRBV11-2 combines with J gene TRBJ2-1; 10 nucleotides agree with TRBD2. The V gene's germline CDR1 is SGHAT and CDR2 FQNNGV. There are 15 residues in the CDR3. Unmatched junction bases numbered 5, after V lost 7 bases and J lost 2 bases.

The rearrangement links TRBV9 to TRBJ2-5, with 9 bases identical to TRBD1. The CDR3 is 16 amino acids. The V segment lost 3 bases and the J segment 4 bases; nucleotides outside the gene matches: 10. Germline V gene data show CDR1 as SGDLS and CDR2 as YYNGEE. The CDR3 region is CASSAGDRVVGETQYF. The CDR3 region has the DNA TGTGCCAGCAGCGCCGGGGACAGGGTCGTAGGAGAGACCCAGTACTTC.

CDR3 DNA: TGTGCCAGCAGCTCGGGACTAGCGGGGAGCTACGAGCAGTACTTC. This sequence encodes CASSSGLAGSYEQYF. The chain links TRBV7-2 to TRBJ2-7; 13 nucleotides match TRBD2. This CDR3 comprises 15 residues. J gave up 3 bases and V 4 bases, and 3 bases lay outside the gene matches. Germline loops: CDR1 SGHTA, CDR2 FQGNSA.

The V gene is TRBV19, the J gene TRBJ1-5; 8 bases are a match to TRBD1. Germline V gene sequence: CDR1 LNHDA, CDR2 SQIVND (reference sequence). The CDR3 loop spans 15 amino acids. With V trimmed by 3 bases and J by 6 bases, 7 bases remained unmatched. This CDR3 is CASSISRGQSQPQHF. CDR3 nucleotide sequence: TGTGCCAGTAGTATCAGCAGGGGGCAGAGTCAGCCCCAGCATTTT.

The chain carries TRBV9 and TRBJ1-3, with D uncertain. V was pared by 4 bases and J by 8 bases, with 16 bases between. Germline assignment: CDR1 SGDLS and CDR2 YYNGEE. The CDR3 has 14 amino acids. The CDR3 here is CASSSGLYGDTIYF. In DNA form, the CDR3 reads TGTGCCAGCAGCTCTGGGCTTTACGGGGACACCATATATTTT.

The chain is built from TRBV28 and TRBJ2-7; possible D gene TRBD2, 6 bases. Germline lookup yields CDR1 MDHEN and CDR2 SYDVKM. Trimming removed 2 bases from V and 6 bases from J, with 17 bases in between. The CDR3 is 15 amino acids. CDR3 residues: CASSLDHPGVLEQYF. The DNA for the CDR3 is TGTGCCAGCAGTTTAGATCATCCGGGGGTACTCGAGCAGTACTTC.

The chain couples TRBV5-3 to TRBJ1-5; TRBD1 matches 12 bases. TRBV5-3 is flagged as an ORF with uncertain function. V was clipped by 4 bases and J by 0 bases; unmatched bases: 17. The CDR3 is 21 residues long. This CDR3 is CARSPGQGANLPRNSNQPQHF. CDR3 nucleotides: TGTGCCAGAAGCCCGGGACAGGGGGCTAACCTACCCCGGAATAGCAATCAGCCCCAGCATTTT.

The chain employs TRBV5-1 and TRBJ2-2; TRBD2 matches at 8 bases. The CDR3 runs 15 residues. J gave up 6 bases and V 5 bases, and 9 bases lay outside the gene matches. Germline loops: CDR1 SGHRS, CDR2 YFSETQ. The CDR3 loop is CASSASGSSAGELFF. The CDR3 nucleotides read TGCGCCAGCAGTGCGAGCGGGAGTTCGGCCGGGGAGCTGTTTTTT.

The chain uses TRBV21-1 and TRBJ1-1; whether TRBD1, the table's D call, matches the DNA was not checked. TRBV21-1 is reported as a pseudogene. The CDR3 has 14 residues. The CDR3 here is CASSRTVPNTEAFF. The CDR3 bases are TGTGCCAGCAGCAGGACAGTACCGAACACTGAAGCTTTCTTT.